This T cell receptor beta chain was documented in a study of T-cell memory formation after mild COVID-19. Overall study: TCR clusters were mostly confined to one donor each. Findings and caveats of the study: Later expanders leaned CD4+, whereas clones that contracted between day 15 and 85 were balanced CD4/CD8. The CD4+ clones that contracted clustered mainly within CM and EM, and the CD8+ clones concentrated in EMRA.

The ends were cut back, 6 bases at V and 4 bases at J, with 24 bases in the middle. Germline CDR1 reads SGHVS; CDR2 reads FNYEAQ. The CDR3 is 18 amino acids. Turning to this clonotype: Its antigen is still unknown.

In TCRdb, the 5' RACE reads were re-called with MiXCR into one record per CDR3 protein. This table holds about 350,000 distinct CDR3 sequences, roughly 15% found once. Sequencing was done on a sample of PBMCs or a T cell subset sorted from them (not recorded which). This clonotype was obtained from a man between 18 and 29 years old who had mild COVID-19 (a few samples of this study predate the infection). Cell type and time point are not known. This chain links TRBV7-6 with TRBJ2-2; D is ambiguous. For the CDR3, the DNA is TGTGCCAGCAGTGTTTATAGTTGGCAGGAAACCTCCACCGGGGAGCTGTTTTTT. This encodes CASSVYSWQETSTGELFF.